Listed here are 9 T cell receptor beta chains from one sample, sequenced in a study of CD8+ T cells in alopecia areata. Sequencing relied on a cDNA template that was reverse transcribed from extracted RNA. Assay used: immunoSEQ multiplex PCR; TCRdb lists only in-frame clones, some missing. The sample consists of 95,000 to 110,000 clones, 55% of them appearing once. The material sequenced was CD4+ T cells sorted from blood. These TCRs come from a human donor in good health.

In its sample, this clone was seen a few times. The chain recombines TRBV7-2 with TRBJ2-3; weak D call: TRBD2 (6 bases). CDR1 is SGHTA, CDR2 FQGNSA, per germline. This CDR3 contains 14 residues. The V gene lost 9 bases and the J gene lost 0 bases, with 13 bases spanning the gap. This chain's CDR3 is CASTTGGSTDTQYF. The CDR3 nucleotides are TGTGCCAGTACGACCGGGGGTAGCACAGATACGCAGTATTTT.

This clone showed up just a few times. J is TRBJ2-3 and V is TRBV19; TRBD2 agrees at 7 bases. CDR1 is LNHDA, CDR2 SQIVND, per germline (reference sequence). V shed 6 bases and J 0 bases; nucleotides not matched to a gene: 6. The CDR3 extends over 15 amino acids. CDR3 residues: CASRSGASSTDTQYF. The CDR3 DNA follows: TGTGCCAGTAGAAGCGGGGCATCTAGCACAGATACGCAGTATTTT.

The chain uses TRBV30 and TRBJ2-7, with no clear D. The CDR3 length is 14 residues. V was pared by 1 base and J by 0 bases, with 10 bases between. Germline assignment: CDR1 GTSNPN and CDR2 SVGIG (reference sequence). CDR3 coding DNA: TGTGCCTGGAGTGAATGGAGCAGCTCCTACGAGCAGTACTTC. Protein sequence: CAWSEWSSSYEQYF. Variable domain in full (rest from reference TRBV30 and TRBJ2-7): SQTIHQWPATLVQPVGSPLSLECTVEGTSNPNLYWYRQAAGRGLQLLFYSVGIGQISSEVPQNLSASRPQDRQFILSSKKLLLSDSGFYLCAWSEWSSSYEQYFGPGTRLTVT.

Only a few counts were recorded for this clone. The chain joins TRBV29-1 to TRBJ2-5; 9 bases agree with TRBD2. Trimming cost V 7 bases and J 3 bases; bases outside gene matches: 9. Per germline, CDR1 SQVTM and CDR2 ANQGSEA. This CDR3 is 14 amino acids long. The CDR3: CSASETSGKETQYF. The CDR3 bases are TGCAGCGCTAGCGAGACTAGCGGCAAAGAGACCCAGTACTTC.

This rearrangement joins TRBV2 to TRBJ2-1; D perhaps matches TRBD1 (6 bases). This CDR3 is built from 15 residues. The V gene's germline CDR1 is SNHLY and CDR2 FYNNEI. The ends were cut back, 2 bases at V and 6 bases at J, with 14 bases in the middle. CDR3 coding DNA: TGTGCCAGCAGTGAACGAAGTCAGGGGACCAATGAGCAGTTCTTC. It is translated as CASSERSQGTNEQFF.

The chain employs TRBV5-6 and TRBJ2-5, with D possibly being TRBD1 (6 bases). This CDR3 contains 13 residues. Germline CDR1 reads SGHDT; CDR2 reads YYEEEE. Deletions cut 3 bases from V and 1 base from J, with 7 bases between. The CDR3 DNA follows: TGTGCCAGCAGCTGGGACACCCAAGAGACCCAGTACTTC. Its protein product is CASSWDTQETQYF.

CDR3 sequence (DNA): TGTGCCAGCAGTGAATTGGGCAGGGACCCCCCCCTTCAAGCTTTCTTT. Protein: CASSELGRDPPLQAFF. This chain links TRBV25-1 with TRBJ1-1, with D tentatively TRBD1 (5 bases). Germline V gene data show CDR1 as MGHDK and CDR2 as SYGVNS. Trimming pared 1 base from V and 9 bases from J, leaving 21 bases between. The CDR3 sequence is 16 residues long.

This chain connects TRBV28 to TRBJ2-5; maybe TRBD1 (5 bases). The CDR3 extends over 14 amino acids. CDR1 and CDR2 (germline): MDHEN, SYDVKM. V lost 5 bases to trimming and J lost 4 bases, with 14 bases between them. The CDR3 DNA follows: TGTGCCAGCAGTCCCCCCGCAGGGTCAGAGACCCAGTACTTC. Translating it yields CASSPPAGSETQYF. Variable domain in full (rest from reference TRBV28 and TRBJ2-5): DVKVTQSSRYLVKRTGEKVFLECVQDMDHENMFWYRQDPGLGLRLIYFSYDVKMKEKGDIPEGYSVSREKKERFSLILESASTNQTSMYLCASSPPAGSETQYFGPGTRLLVL.

This clone was recorded a few times. V gene TRBV29-1 combines with J gene TRBJ2-5; no clear D gene. The CDR3 extends over 13 amino acids. The V end was cut by 3 bases, the J end by 0 bases, with 8 bases between. Germline CDR1 is SQVTM and CDR2 is ANQGSEA. The CDR3 region has the DNA TGCAGCGTTGACCTCCAGTACCAAGAGACCCAGTACTTC. Translated, it gives CSVDLQYQETQYF.